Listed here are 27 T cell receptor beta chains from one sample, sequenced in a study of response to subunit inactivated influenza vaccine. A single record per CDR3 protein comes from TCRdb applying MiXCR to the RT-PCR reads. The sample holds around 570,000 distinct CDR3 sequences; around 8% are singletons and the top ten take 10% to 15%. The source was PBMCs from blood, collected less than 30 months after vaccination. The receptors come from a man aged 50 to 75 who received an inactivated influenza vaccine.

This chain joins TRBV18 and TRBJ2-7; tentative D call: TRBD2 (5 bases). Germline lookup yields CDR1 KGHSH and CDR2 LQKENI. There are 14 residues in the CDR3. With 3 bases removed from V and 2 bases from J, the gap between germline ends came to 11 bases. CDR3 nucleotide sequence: TGTGCCAGCTCACCCATCAACGGGGCCTACGAGCAGTACTTC. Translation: CASSPINGAYEQYF.

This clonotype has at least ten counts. The CDR3 bases are TGTGCCAGCAGCCCCCGGCAGGGGGCAACCGGGGAGCTGTTTTTT. As protein: CASSPRQGATGELFF. The V and J genes are TRBV12-3 or TRBV12-4 and TRBJ2-2; 8 nucleotides agree with TRBD1. The J segment lost 5 bases and the V segment lost 6 bases, leaving 8 bases of the junction unmatched. The CDR3 runs to 15 residues.

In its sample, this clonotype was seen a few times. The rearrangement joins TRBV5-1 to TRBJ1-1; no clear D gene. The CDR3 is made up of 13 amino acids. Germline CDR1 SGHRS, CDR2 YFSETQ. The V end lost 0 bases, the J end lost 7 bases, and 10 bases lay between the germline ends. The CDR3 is CASSLEVTDEAFF. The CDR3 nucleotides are TGCGCCAGCAGCTTGGAAGTCACAGATGAAGCTTTCTTT.

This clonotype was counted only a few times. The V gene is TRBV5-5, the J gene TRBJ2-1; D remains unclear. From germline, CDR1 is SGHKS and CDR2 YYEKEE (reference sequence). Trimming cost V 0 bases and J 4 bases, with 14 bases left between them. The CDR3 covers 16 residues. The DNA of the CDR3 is TGTGCCAGCAGCTTGGGGGTACGGCCTATGTACAATGAGCAGTTCTTC. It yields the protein CASSLGVRPMYNEQFF.

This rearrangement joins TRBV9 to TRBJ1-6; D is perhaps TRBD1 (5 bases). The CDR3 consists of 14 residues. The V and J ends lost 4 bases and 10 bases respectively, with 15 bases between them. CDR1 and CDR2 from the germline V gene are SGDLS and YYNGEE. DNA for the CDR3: TGTGCCAGCAGCAATACAGTCGCAGGGTCACCCCTCCACTTT. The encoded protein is CASSNTVAGSPLHF.

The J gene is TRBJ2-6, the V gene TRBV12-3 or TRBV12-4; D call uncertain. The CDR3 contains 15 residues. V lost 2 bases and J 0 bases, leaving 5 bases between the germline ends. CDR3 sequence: CASSLLVSGANVLTF. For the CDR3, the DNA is TGTGCCAGCAGTTTACTTGTCTCTGGGGCCAACGTCCTGACTTTC.

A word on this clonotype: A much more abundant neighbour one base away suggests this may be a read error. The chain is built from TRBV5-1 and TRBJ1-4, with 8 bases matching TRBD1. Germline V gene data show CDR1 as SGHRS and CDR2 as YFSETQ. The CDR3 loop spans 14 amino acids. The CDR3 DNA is TGCGCCAGCAGCCGACAGGGGAGAGATGATAAACTGTTTTTT. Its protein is CASSRQGRDDKLFF.

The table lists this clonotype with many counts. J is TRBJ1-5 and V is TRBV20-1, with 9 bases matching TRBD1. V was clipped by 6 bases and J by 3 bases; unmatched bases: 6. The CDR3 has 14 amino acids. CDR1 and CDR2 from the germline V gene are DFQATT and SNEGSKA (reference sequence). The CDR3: CSASGTGLNQPQHF. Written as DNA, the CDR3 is TGCAGTGCGTCCGGGACAGGGCTCAATCAGCCCCAGCATTTT.

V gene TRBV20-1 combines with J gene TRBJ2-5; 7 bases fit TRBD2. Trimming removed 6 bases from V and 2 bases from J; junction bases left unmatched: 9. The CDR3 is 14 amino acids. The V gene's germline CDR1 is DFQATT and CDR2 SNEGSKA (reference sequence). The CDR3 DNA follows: TGCAGTGCCATAAGCGGAGCGGGGCAAGAGACCCAGTACTTC. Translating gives CSAISGAGQETQYF.

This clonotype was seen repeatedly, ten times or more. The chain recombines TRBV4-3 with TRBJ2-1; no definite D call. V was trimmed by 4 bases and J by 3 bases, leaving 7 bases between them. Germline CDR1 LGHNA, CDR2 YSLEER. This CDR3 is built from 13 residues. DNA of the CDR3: TGCGCCAGCAGCCCCAGGATCTACAATGAGCAGTTCTTC. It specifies CASSPRIYNEQFF.

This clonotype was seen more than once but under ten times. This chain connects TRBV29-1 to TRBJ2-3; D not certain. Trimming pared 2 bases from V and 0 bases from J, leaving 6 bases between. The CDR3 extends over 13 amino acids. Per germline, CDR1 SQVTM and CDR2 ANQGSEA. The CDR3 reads CSVEYGSTDTQYF. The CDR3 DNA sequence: TGCAGCGTTGAATACGGTAGCACAGATACGCAGTATTTT.

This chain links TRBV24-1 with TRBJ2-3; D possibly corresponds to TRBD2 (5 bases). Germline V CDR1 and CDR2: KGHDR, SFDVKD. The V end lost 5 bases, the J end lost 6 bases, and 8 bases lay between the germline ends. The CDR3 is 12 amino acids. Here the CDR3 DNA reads TGTGCCACCAGTGCACCGGGGGATACGCAGTATTTT. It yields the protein CATSAPGDTQYF.

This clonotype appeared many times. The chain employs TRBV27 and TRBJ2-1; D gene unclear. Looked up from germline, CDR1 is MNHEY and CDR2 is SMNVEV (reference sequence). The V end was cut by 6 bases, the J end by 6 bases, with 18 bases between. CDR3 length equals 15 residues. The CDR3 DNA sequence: TGTGCCAGCAGCTCTACATTGATGGCTCCCAATGAGCAGTTCTTC. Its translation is CASSSTLMAPNEQFF.

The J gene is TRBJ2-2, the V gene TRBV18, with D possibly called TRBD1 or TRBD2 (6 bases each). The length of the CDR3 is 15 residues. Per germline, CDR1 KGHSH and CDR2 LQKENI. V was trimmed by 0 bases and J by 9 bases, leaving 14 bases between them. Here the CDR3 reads CASSPPVRGGRELFF. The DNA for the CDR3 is TGTGCCAGCTCACCACCAGTCAGGGGAGGACGGGAGCTGTTTTTT.

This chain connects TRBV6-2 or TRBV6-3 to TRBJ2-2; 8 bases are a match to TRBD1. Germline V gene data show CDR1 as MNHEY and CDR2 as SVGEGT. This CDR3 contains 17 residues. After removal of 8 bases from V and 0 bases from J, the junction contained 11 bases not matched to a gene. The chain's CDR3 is CASDSGGLIPNTGELFF. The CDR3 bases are TGTGCCAGCGATTCAGGGGGCCTCATACCGAACACCGGGGAGCTGTTTTTT.

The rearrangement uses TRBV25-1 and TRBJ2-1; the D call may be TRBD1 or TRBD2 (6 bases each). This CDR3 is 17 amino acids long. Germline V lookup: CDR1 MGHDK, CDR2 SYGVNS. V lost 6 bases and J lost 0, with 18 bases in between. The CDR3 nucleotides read TGTGCCAGCAGAGGGGGACTCCCTCTGAGCTCCTACAATGAGCAGTTCTTC. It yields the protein CASRGGLPLSSYNEQFF.

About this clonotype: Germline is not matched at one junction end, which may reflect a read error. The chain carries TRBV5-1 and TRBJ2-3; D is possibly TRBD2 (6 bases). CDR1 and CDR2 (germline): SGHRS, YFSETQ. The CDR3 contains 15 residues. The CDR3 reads CASSLGTVGTYTQYF. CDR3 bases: TGCGCCAGCAGCTTAGGGACTGTCGGCACATATACGCAGTATTTT.

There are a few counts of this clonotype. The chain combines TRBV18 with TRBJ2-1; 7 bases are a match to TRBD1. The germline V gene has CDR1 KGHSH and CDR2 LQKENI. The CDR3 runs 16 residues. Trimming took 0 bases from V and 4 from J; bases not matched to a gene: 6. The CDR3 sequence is CASSPPDRQGYNEQFF. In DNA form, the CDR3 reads TGTGCCAGCTCACCACCGGACAGGCAGGGGTACAATGAGCAGTTCTTC.

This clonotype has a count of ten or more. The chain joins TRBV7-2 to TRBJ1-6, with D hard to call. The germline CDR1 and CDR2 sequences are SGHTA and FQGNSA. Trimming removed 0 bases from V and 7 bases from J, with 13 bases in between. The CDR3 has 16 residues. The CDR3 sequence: CASSLASGGLNSPLHF. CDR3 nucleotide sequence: TGTGCCAGCAGCTTAGCTTCAGGCGGACTAAATTCACCCCTCCACTTT.

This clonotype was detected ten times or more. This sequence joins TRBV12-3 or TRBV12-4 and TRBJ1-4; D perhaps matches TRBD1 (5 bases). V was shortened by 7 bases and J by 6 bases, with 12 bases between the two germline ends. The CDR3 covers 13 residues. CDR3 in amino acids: CASTSGGDEKLFF. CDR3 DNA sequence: TGTGCCAGCACAAGTGGGGGAGATGAAAAACTGTTTTTT.

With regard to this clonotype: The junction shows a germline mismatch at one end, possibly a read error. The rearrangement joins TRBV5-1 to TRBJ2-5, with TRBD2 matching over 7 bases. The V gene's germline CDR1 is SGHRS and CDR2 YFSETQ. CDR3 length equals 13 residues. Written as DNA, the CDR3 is TGCGCCAGCAGCTTGGATTGGCAGGGAGGGATACGTTTC. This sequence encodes CASSLDWQGGIRF. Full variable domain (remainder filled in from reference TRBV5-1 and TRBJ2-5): KAGVTQTPRYLIKTRGQQVTLSCSPISGHRSVSWYQQTPGQGLQFLFEYFSETQRNKGNFPGRFSGRQFSNSRSEMNVSTLELGDSALYLCASSLDWQGGIRFGPGTRLLVL.

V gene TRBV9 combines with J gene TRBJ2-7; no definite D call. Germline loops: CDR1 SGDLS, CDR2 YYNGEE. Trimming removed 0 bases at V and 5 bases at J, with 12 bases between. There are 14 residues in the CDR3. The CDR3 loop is CASSVGVRSNEQYF. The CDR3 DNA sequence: TGTGCCAGCAGCGTAGGGGTGAGATCGAACGAGCAGTACTTC.

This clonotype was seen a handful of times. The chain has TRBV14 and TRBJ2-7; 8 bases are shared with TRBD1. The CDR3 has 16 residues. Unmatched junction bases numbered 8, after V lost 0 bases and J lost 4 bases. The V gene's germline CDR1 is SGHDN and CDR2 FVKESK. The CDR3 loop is CASSQDGAGGVYEQYF. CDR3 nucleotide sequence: TGTGCCAGCAGCCAAGATGGGGCAGGGGGCGTTTACGAGCAGTACTTC.

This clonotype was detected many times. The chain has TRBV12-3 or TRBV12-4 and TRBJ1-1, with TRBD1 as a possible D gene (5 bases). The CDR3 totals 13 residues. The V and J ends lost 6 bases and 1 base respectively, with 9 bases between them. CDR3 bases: TGTGCCAGCAGCCTGACAGCGAACACTGAAGCTTTCTTT. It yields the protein CASSLTANTEAFF.

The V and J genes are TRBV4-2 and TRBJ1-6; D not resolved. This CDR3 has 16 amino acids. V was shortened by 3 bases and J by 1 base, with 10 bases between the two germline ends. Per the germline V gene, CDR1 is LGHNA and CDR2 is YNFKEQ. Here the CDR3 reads CASSQESRSYNSPLHF. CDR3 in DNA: TGTGCCAGCAGCCAGGAGAGCAGGTCCTATAATTCACCCCTCCACTTT.

CDR3 amino acids: CASSWDSHILYGYTF. The CDR3 DNA reads TGTGCCAGCAGTTGGGACAGCCACATTCTCTATGGCTACACCTTC. V is TRBV6-5 and J is TRBJ1-2; 7 nucleotides line up with TRBD1. V shed 4 bases and J 4 bases; nucleotides not matched to a gene: 9. The CDR3 covers 15 residues. Germline V gene lookup returns CDR1 MNHEY and CDR2 SVGAGI.

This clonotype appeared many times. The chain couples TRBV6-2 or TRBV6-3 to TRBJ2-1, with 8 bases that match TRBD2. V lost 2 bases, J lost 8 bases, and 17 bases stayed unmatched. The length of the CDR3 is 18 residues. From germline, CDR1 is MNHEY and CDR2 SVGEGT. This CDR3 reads CASSYMSTTSGRGDEQFF. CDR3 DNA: TGTGCCAGCAGTTACATGTCGACAACGAGCGGGAGAGGGGATGAGCAGTTCTTC.